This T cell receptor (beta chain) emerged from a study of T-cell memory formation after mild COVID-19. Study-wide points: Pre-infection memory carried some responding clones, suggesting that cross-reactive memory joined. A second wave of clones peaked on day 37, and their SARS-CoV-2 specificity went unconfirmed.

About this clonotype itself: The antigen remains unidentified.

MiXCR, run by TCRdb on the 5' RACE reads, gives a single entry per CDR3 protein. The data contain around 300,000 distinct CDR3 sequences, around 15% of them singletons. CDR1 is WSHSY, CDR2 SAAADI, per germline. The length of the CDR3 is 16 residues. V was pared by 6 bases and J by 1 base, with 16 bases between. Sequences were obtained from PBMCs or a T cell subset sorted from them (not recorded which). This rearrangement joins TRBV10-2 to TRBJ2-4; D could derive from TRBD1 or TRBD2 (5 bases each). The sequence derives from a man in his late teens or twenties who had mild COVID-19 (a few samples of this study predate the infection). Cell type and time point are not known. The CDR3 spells CASRGLYGVAKNIQYF. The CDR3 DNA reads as TGCGCCAGCAGGGGGCTATACGGGGTGGCCAAAAACATTCAGTACTTC.